This T cell receptor beta chain was retrieved from a study of cytomegalovirus exposure and HLA in healthy donors. Healthy bone marrow donors supplied every sample. Whole-study results and caveats: Using a false discovery rate of 0.05, a later analysis showed that approximately 16,000 TCR beta sequences were associated with HLA alleles. With later analysis, a missense DCLRE1C variant became linked to TCR beta V- and J-gene trimming. A later analysis revealed that TCR association rates differed between HLA loci, peaking at DRB1 and bottoming out at HLA-C.

On this clone: Its cognate antigen is unknown.

This CDR3 has 14 amino acids. V lost 2 bases to trimming and J lost 2 bases; unmatched junction nucleotides: 2. Germline CDR1 is LNHDA and CDR2 is SQIVND (reference sequence). Primers included in the PCR were 60 Vbeta and 13 Jbeta primers. TCRdb's copy holds only in-frame clones and misses some; the assay was immunoSEQ multiplex PCR. The sample contains about 120,000 clones, 50% to 80% of which appear only once. The sequenced material came from PBMCs. The genes are TRBV19 and TRBJ2-7, with 8 bases aligning to TRBD1. This TCR was sampled from a woman in her thirties or forties in good health and CMV-seropositive. The CDR3 region is CASSIMTGAYEQYF. For the CDR3, the DNA is TGTGCCAGTAGTATAATGACAGGGGCCTACGAGCAGTACTTC.